Sequencing of this T cell receptor (beta chain) was carried out in a study of shared clonotypes between healthy human individuals. Study-level points and caveats: Owing to a small donor count, the genetic and exposure-history diversity represented was limited.

V was shortened by 1 base and J by 7 bases, with 10 bases between the two germline ends. This CDR3 contains 14 residues. Germline V gene sequence: CDR1 LNHNV, CDR2 YYDKDF (reference sequence). As regards this clone: The antigen remains unidentified.

The unsorted PBMC replicate PCRs were performed with about 300 ng DNA, tens of thousands of T cell genomes. What was sequenced on ten immunoSEQ deep assay plates was unsorted PBMC DNA. Original methodology: ImmunoSEQ junction-only sequences lacked quality scores, so their filtering differed. Data came from immunoSEQ multiplex PCR; TCRdb stores just in-frame clones and leaves some out. D and trimming were read from the DNA, whereas the V and J calls and clone size are those reported in that table. This sample has hundreds of thousands of clones, with around 77% found just once. This rearrangement joins TRBV15 to TRBJ1-4; D is unclear. This TCR came from a middle-aged woman in good health. Some clones in this sample may be carry-over from other donors' samples. Sample: PBMCs. The CDR3 bases are TGTGCCACCAGCAGAGGCGAACCGGGTGAAAAACTGTTTTTT. Its translation: CATSRGEPGEKLFF. The full variable domain, with the rest looked up from reference TRBV15 and TRBJ1-4, is DAMVIQNPRYQVTQFGKPVTLSCSQTLNHNVMYWYQQKSSQAPKLLFHYYDKDFNNEADTPDNFQSRRPNTSFCFLDIRSPGLGDTAMYLCATSRGEPGEKLFFGSGTQLSVL.